This T cell receptor beta chain was sequenced during a study of radiation and T cells in renal cell carcinoma. Study-wide findings and caveats: Top tumor clonotypes rose in blood 2 weeks post-radiation, then contracted.

The time point denotes: blood 4 weeks post-SBRT, at nephrectomy. Treatment meaning: 15 Gy SBRT to primary tumor, nephrectomy 4 weeks later. Blood was sampled at baseline, 2 weeks and 4 weeks after SBRT. As to this clone: The antigen remains unidentified.

Clones were sequenced by immunoSEQ multiplex PCR, and TCRdb holds only the in-frame ones, with some missing. Of 150,000 to 200,000 clones listed, about 87% are singletons. Germline V gene lookup returns CDR1 SEHNR and CDR2 FQNEAQ (reference sequence). V was shortened by 4 bases and J by 2 bases, with 14 bases between the two germline ends. The CDR3 sequence is 15 residues long. The source is a woman aged 50 to 60 with renal cell carcinoma. Material: blood, obtained from a patient whose treatment included radiotherapy and nephrectomy. V is TRBV7-9 and J is TRBJ1-2; D gene ambiguous. CDR3 sequence reads: CASSSPEGSNYGYTF. DNA of the CDR3: TGTGCCAGCAGCTCTCCGGAAGGATCGAACTATGGCTACACCTTC.